These 16 T cell receptor beta chains were all obtained from the same sample, sequenced in a study of T cells in Graves' hyperthyroidism and ophthalmopathy. RNA transcripts provided the source from which TCR beta CDR3 regions were amplified. With the HTBI primer set, the TCR CDR3 went through a first round of RT-PCR. Each CDR3 protein is one row after TCRdb ran MiXCR on the multiplex PCR reads. The repertoire holds 700,000 to 950,000 distinct CDR3 sequences, with over 35% as singletons. Source material: blood. Every receptor here comes from a woman between 40 and 50 years old with Graves' hyperthyroidism.

This clonotype was detected a few times. This rearrangement joins TRBV19 to TRBJ1-1; D call uncertain. V gave up 6 bases and J gave up 4 bases, with 12 bases separating them. This CDR3 comprises 13 residues. Germline V CDR1 and CDR2: LNHDA, SQIVND (reference sequence). The CDR3 region has the DNA TGTGCCAGTAGCGAAAGTGCGGGCACTGAAGCTTTCTTT. Translated, it gives CASSESAGTEAFF. Combining the CDR3 with reference TRBV19 and TRBJ1-1 gives the whole variable domain DGGITQSPKYLFRKEGQNVTLSCEQNLNHDAMYWYRQDPGQGLRLIYYSQIVNDFQKGDIAEGYSVSREKKESFPLTVTSAQKNPTAFYLCASSESAGTEAFFGQGTRLTVV.

The chain employs TRBV4-3 and TRBJ1-1; no firm D call. CDR1 LGHNA and CDR2 YSLEER come from the germline V gene. The CDR3 is 14 amino acids. V was trimmed by 1 base and J by 2 bases, leaving 8 bases between them. CDR3 residues: CASSQVILNTEAFF. The CDR3 nucleotides read TGCGCCAGCAGCCAAGTGATACTAAACACTGAAGCTTTCTTT.

The chain joins TRBV15 to TRBJ1-1, with TRBD1 identical over 9 bases. The germline gives CDR1 LNHNV, CDR2 YYDKDF (reference sequence). The CDR3 contains 15 residues. J was trimmed by 1 base and V by 3 bases; bases with no gene match: 3. The CDR3 loop is CATSSRTGANTEAFF. The DNA for the CDR3 is TGTGCCACCAGCAGCCGGACAGGGGCGAACACTGAAGCTTTCTTT.

This clonotype was seen a handful of times. The chain combines TRBV7-2 with TRBJ2-7; TRBD1 matches at 8 bases. The CDR3 is 17 amino acids. J was trimmed by 0 bases and V by 4 bases; bases with no gene match: 11. CDR1 is SGHTA and CDR2 is FQGNSA in the germline V gene. The CDR3 reads CASSSFPGTGRSYEQYF. For the CDR3, the DNA is TGTGCCAGCAGCTCCTTTCCCGGGACAGGCCGCTCCTACGAGCAGTACTTC.

This clonotype was picked up many times. This rearrangement joins TRBV5-1 to TRBJ1-1; D possibly corresponds to TRBD1 (6 bases). The CDR3 is 15 amino acids. CDR1 is SGHRS, CDR2 YFSETQ, per germline. Trimming removed 0 bases from V and 4 bases from J, with 13 bases in between. In DNA form, the CDR3 reads TGCGCCAGCAGCTTGGCCGGGGGCGCAGGCACTGAAGCTTTCTTT. Protein: CASSLAGGAGTEAFF.

A remark on this clonotype: Sequence at one end of the junction differs from germline and may be a read error. The genes are TRBV19 and TRBJ2-6, with 9 bases identical to TRBD1. The length of the CDR3 is 19 residues. CDR1 LNHDA and CDR2 SQIVND come from the germline V gene (reference sequence). CDR3 sequence reads: CASGIGTGSTPSGANVLTF. DNA of the CDR3: TGTGCCAGTGGTATAGGGACAGGGAGTACTCCCTCTGGGGCCAACGTCCTGACTTTC. Combining the CDR3 with reference TRBV19 and TRBJ2-6 gives the whole variable domain DGGITQSPKYLFRKEGQNVTLSCEQNLNHDAMYWYRQDPGQGLRLIYYSQIVNDFQKGDIAEGYSVSREKKESFPLTVTSAQKNPTAFYLCASGIGTGSTPSGANVLTFGAGSRLTVL.

CDR3 residues: CASSQVFQGSYEQYF. CDR3 DNA: TGTGCCAGCAGCCAAGTGTTCCAGGGGTCCTACGAGCAGTACTTC. V is TRBV12-3 or TRBV12-4 and J is TRBJ2-7, with a possible D match to TRBD1 (6 bases). This CDR3 is 15 amino acids long. Trimming left V 6 bases short and J 1 base short, with 16 bases between.

A few counts support this clonotype. This chain joins TRBV11-2 and TRBJ1-3; D not resolved. CDR3 length equals 20 residues. Trimming took 5 bases from V and 0 from J, leaving 26 bases between them. Germline CDR1 and CDR2: SGHAT and FQNNGV. The CDR3 loop reads CASSEGLGRQTIYSGNTIYF. The DNA for the CDR3 is TGTGCCAGCAGCGAGGGCTTGGGCAGACAAACAATATACTCTGGAAACACCATATATTTT.

The chain links TRBV10-3 to TRBJ2-3; TRBD2 agrees at 8 bases. The CDR3 length is 15 residues. CDR1 is ENHRY, CDR2 SYGVKD, per germline. V was clipped by 5 bases and J by 3 bases; unmatched bases: 7. The CDR3 bases are TGTGCCATCAGTCCCGGGACTAGGAGGACAGATACGCAGTATTTT. It yields the protein CAISPGTRRTDTQYF.

Turning to this clonotype: A single base separates this from a much larger clone, so it may be a read error. The genes are TRBV6-5 and TRBJ1-1; D is unclear. There are 13 residues in the CDR3. Per the germline V gene, CDR1 is MNHEY and CDR2 is SVGAGI. The CDR3 nucleotides are TGTGCCATCAGTTACGGGCAGAACGCTGAAGCTTTCTTT. Protein product: CAISYGQNAEAFF.

This chain connects TRBV28 to TRBJ1-3; D is unclear. The CDR3 covers 12 residues. Germline CDR1 MDHEN, CDR2 SYDVKM. Trimming pared 7 bases from V and 2 bases from J, leaving 6 bases between. The chain's CDR3 is CASTTAGNTIYF. In DNA form, the CDR3 reads TGTGCCAGCACCACGGCTGGAAACACCATATATTTT.

The V and J genes are TRBV5-4 and TRBJ1-2; a possible D gene is TRBD1 (6 bases). CDR1 is SGHNT, CDR2 YYREEE, per germline (reference sequence). CDR3 size: 14 residues. Trimming left V 4 bases short and J 4 bases short, with 14 bases between. CDR3: CASSQEGVGYGYTF. The CDR3, as DNA: TGTGCCAGCAGCCAAGAGGGGGTGGGCTATGGCTACACCTTC.

This clonotype was seen repeatedly, ten times or more. J is TRBJ1-2 and V is TRBV7-2, with unresolved D. Germline loops: CDR1 SGHTA, CDR2 FQGNSA. The CDR3 is made up of 12 amino acids. With 5 bases removed from V and 3 bases from J, the gap between germline ends came to 7 bases. The CDR3 protein is CASSPRDYGYTF. CDR3 DNA sequence: TGTGCCAGCAGCCCTCGGGACTATGGCTACACCTTC.

The rearrangement uses TRBV7-2 and TRBJ2-6, with D perhaps matching TRBD1 (5 bases). Trimming removed 5 bases at V and 1 base at J, with 12 bases between. The CDR3 has 16 residues. The V gene's germline CDR1 is SGHTA and CDR2 FQGNSA. CDR3 bases: TGTGCCAGCAGCGGGGTAGGGGTGTCTGGGGCCAACGTCCTGACTTTC. It encodes CASSGVGVSGANVLTF.

This clonotype was seen more than once but under ten times. The genes are TRBV4-3 and TRBJ1-4; TRBD1 matches at 10 bases. This CDR3 region has 15 residues. Germline lookup yields CDR1 LGHNA and CDR2 YSLEER. The V segment lost 2 bases and the J segment 10 bases; nucleotides outside the gene matches: 7. The CDR3 DNA reads TGCGCCAGCAGCCAACACCGGACAGGGGGTACAAAACTGTTTTTT. Translation: CASSQHRTGGTKLFF.

A word on this clonotype: A much larger clone sits a single nucleotide away, making a read error possible. The chain is built from TRBV12-3 or TRBV12-4 and TRBJ2-7; D is ambiguous. The length of the CDR3 is 12 residues. V was clipped by 6 bases and J by 6 bases, with 12 bases between them. Here the CDR3 DNA reads TGTGCCAGCAGCCGTTTTCCCGGCGAGCAGTACTTC. Protein sequence: CASSRFPGEQYF.